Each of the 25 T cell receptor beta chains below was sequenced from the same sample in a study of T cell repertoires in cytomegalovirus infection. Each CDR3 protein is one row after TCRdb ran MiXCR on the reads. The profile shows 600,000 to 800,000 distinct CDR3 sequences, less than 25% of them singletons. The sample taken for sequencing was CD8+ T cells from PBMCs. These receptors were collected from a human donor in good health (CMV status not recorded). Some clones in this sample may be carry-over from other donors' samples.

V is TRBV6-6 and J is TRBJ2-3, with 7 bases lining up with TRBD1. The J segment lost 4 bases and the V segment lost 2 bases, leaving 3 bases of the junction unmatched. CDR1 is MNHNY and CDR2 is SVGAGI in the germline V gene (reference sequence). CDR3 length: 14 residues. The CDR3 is CASSYDRAADTQYF. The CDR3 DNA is TGTGCCAGCAGTTACGACAGGGCCGCAGATACGCAGTATTTT.

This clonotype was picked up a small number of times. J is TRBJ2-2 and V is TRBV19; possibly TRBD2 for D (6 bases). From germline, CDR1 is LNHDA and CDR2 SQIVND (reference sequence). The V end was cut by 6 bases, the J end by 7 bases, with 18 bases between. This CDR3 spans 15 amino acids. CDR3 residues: CASSALGLAYGELFF. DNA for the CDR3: TGTGCCAGTAGCGCACTCGGCCTAGCGTACGGGGAGCTGTTTTTT.

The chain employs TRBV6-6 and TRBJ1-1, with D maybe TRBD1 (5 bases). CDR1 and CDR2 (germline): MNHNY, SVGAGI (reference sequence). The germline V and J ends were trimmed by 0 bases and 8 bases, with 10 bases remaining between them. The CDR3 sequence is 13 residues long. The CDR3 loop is CASSYSRGREAFF. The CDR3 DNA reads TGTGCCAGCAGTTACTCGAGGGGCAGGGAAGCTTTCTTT.

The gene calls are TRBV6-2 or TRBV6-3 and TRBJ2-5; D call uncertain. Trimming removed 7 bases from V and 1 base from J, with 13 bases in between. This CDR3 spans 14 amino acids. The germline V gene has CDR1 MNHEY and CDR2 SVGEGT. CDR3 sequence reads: CASNAPGLQETQYF. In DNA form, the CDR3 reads TGTGCCAGCAACGCTCCAGGTCTCCAAGAGACCCAGTACTTC.

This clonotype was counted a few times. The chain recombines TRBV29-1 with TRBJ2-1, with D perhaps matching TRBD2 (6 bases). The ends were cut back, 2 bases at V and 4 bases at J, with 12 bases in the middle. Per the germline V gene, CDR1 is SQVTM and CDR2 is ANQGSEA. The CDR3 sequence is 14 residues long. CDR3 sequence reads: CSVEILAFYNEQFF. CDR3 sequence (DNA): TGCAGCGTTGAAATACTAGCCTTTTACAATGAGCAGTTCTTC.

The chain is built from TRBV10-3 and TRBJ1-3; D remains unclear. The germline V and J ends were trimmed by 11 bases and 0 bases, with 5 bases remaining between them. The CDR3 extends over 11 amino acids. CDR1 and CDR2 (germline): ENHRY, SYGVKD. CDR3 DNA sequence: TGTGCCGCAAACTCTGGAAACACCATATATTTT. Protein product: CAANSGNTIYF.

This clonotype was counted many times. CDR3 amino acids: CAINVDSGGEQYF. DNA of the CDR3: TGTGCCATCAACGTGGACAGTGGTGGGGAGCAGTACTTC. V gene TRBV10-3 combines with J gene TRBJ2-7; D possibly corresponds to TRBD1 (6 bases). CDR3 length: 13 amino acids. Trimming removed 7 bases from V and 7 bases from J, with 17 bases in between. Germline assignment: CDR1 ENHRY and CDR2 SYGVKD.

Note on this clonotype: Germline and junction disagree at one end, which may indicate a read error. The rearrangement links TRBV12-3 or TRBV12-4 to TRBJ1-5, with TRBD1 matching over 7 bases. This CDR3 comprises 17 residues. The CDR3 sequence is CANSLVYGGTASQPQHF. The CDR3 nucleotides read TGTGCCAACAGTTTGGTTTATGGGGGGACAGCCAGTCAGCCCCAGCATTTT.

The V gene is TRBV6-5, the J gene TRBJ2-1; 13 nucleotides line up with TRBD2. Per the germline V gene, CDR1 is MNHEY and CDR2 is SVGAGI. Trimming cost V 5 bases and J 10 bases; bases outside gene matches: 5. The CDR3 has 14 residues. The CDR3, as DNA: TGTGCCAGCAGTCTACTAGCGGGGGGGGACGAGCAGTTCTTC. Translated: CASSLLAGGDEQFF.

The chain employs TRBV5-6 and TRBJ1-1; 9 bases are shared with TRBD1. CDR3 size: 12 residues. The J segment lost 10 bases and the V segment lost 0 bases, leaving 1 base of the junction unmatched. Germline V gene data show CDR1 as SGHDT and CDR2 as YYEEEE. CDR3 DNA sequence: TGTGCCAGCAGCTTGGGGACAGGGGCAGCTTTCTTT. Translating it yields CASSLGTGAAFF.

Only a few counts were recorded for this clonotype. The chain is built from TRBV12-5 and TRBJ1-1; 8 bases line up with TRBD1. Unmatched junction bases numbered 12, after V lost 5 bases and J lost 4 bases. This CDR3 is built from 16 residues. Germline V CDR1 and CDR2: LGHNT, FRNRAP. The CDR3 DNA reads TGTGCTAGTGGTCCCCCGGACAGGGAATCGAGCACTGAAGCTTTCTTT. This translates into CASGPPDRESSTEAFF.

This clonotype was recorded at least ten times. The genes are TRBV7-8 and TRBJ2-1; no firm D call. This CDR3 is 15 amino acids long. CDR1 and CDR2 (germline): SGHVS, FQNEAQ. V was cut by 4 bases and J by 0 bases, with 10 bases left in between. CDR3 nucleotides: TGTGCCAGCAGCTCGGACCGCAGCTCCTACAATGAGCAGTTCTTC. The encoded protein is CASSSDRSSYNEQFF.

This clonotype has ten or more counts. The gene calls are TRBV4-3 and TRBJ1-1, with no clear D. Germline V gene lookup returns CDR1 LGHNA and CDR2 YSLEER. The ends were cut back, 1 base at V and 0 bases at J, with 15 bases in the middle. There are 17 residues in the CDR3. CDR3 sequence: CASSQVIKGRMNTEAFF. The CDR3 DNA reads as TGCGCCAGCAGCCAAGTCATCAAGGGCAGGATGAACACTGAAGCTTTCTTT.

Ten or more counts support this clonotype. CDR3 protein: CASSLAGTGVEQYF. The DNA for the CDR3 is TGTGCCAGCAGCTTAGCCGGGACAGGGGTCGAGCAGTACTTC. The chain employs TRBV7-8 and TRBJ2-7, with 10 bases that match TRBD1. This CDR3 spans 14 amino acids. V dropped 0 bases and J dropped 6; count of bases not matched to a gene: 2. Germline CDR1 is SGHVS and CDR2 is FQNEAQ.

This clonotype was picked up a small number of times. CDR3 residues: CASSFPRGTKDEKLFF. CDR3 DNA: TGTGCCAGCAGCTTCCCCCGCGGAACCAAGGATGAAAAACTGTTTTTT. The chain couples TRBV7-9 to TRBJ1-4; D call uncertain. Trimming cost V 3 bases and J 6 bases, with 17 bases left between them. Germline CDR1 SEHNR, CDR2 FQNEAQ (reference sequence). This CDR3 spans 16 amino acids.

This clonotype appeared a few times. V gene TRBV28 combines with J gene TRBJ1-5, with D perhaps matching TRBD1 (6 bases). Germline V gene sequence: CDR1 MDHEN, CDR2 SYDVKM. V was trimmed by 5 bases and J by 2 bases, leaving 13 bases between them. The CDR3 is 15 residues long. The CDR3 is CASSLGQSGNQPQHF. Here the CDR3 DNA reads TGTGCCAGCAGTCTCGGACAGTCTGGCAATCAGCCCCAGCATTTT.

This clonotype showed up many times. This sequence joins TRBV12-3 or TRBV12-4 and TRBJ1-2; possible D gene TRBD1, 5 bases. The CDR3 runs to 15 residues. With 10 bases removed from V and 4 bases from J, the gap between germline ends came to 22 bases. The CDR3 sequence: CAIWDVSGGPYGYTF. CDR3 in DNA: TGTGCCATCTGGGACGTAAGCGGCGGGCCCTATGGCTACACCTTC.

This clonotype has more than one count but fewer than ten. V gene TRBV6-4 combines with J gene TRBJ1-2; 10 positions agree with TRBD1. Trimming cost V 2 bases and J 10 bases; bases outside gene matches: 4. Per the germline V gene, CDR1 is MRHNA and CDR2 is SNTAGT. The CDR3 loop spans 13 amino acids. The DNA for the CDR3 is TGTGCCAGCAGTGACGGGACAGGGGTGGTCTACACCTTC. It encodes CASSDGTGVVYTF.

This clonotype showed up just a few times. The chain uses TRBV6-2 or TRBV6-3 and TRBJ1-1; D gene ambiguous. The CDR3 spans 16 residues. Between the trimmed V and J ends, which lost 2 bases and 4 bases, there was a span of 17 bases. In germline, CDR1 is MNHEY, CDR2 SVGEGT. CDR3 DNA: TGTGCCAGCAGTTACAAAATGATCAGGCGGGGCACTGAAGCTTTCTTT. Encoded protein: CASSYKMIRRGTEAFF.

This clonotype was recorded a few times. CDR3 coding DNA: TGTGCCAGCAAAACTGGGGGGGGTCGGGGGCACAATGAGCAGTTCTTC. Amino acid sequence: CASKTGGGRGHNEQFF. The chain employs TRBV7-6 and TRBJ2-1; the D gene is possibly TRBD2 (7 bases). The germline gives CDR1 SGHVS, CDR2 FNYEAQ. The V end lost 7 bases, the J end lost 5 bases, and 21 bases lay between the germline ends. This CDR3 is built from 16 residues.

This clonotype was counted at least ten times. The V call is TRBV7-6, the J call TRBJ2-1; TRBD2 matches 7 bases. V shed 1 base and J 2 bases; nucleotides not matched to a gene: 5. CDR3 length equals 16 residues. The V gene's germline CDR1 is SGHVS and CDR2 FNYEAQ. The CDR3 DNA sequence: TGTGCCAGCAGCTTAGAGTTGGGGGGGGCCTACAATGAGCAGTTCTTC. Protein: CASSLELGGAYNEQFF.

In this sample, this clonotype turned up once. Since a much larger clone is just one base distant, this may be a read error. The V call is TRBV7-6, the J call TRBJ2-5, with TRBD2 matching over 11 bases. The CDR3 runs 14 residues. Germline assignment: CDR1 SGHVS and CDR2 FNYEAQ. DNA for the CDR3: TGTGCCAGCAGCTATAGCGGGGGGGAAGAGATCCAGTACTTC. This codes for CASSYSGGEEIQYF.

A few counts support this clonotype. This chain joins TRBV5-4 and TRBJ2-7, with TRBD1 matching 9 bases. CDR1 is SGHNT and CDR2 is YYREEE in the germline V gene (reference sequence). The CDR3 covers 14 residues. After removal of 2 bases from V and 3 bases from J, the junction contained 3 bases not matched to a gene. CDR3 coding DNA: TGTGCCAGCAGCTTAGACAGGGGGAACTACGAGCAGTACGTC. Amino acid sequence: CASSLDRGNYEQYV.

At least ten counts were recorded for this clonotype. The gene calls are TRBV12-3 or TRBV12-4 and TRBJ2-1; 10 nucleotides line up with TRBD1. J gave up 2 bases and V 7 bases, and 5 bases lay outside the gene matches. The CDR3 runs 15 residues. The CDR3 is CASKYGTGAYNEQFF. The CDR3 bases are TGTGCCAGCAAATACGGGACAGGGGCCTACAATGAGCAGTTCTTC.

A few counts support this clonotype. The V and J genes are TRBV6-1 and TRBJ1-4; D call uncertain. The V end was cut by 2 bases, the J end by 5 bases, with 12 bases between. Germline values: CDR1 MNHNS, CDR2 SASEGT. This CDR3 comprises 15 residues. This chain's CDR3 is CASSESEGRNEKLFF. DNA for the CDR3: TGTGCCAGCAGTGAAAGTGAGGGAAGGAATGAAAAACTGTTTTTT.